A selection of T cell receptor beta chains follows, all from one sample in a study of blood T cells in healthy people across ages. One entry per CDR3 protein results from TCRdb running MiXCR on the 5' RACE reads. Of 1.2 million to 1.5 million distinct CDR3 sequences listed, approximately 59% are singletons. The material sequenced was blood. The receptors here all came from a man aged 18 to 35 in good health. The CDR3 runs from the conserved cysteine through the conserved F or W. The order of the fields is V gene, J gene, CDR3 protein.

>TRBV28|TRBJ2-7
CASSLWATEGGEQYF
>TRBV24-1|TRBJ1-4
CATSDFGGGEREKLFF
>TRBV10-3|TRBJ2-1
CASRPTSGRVRSSYNEQFF
>TRBV7-2|TRBJ2-1
CASSLTPPQGLAYNEQFF
>TRBV6-1|TRBJ1-4
CASSHRDSWEGANEKLFF
>TRBV29-1|TRBJ2-1
CSRAGRSYNEQFF
>TRBV12-3/TRBV12-4|TRBJ2-7
CASSLLAGASSYEQYF
>TRBV12-3/TRBV12-4|TRBJ1-5
CASSFGTGPNQPQHF
>TRBV27|TRBJ2-3
CATRVRAGTDTQYF
>TRBV4-2|TRBJ1-1
CASSPRDREVTEAFF
>TRBV20-1|TRBJ2-1
CSARVRTGDYNEQFF
>TRBV7-7|TRBJ2-2
CASSLVTGGLTGELFF
>TRBV12-3/TRBV12-4|TRBJ2-3
CASSFGLGADTDTQYF
>TRBV29-1|TRBJ2-3
CSVIVGGMDTQYF
>TRBV4-1|-
CASSHRIGLAGETQYF
>TRBV2|TRBJ2-3
CASMSGAETGRDTQYF
>TRBV25-1|TRBJ2-5
CASSGGTSGRETQYF
>TRBV28|TRBJ1-2
CASGSSTVPWGYTF
>TRBV2|TRBJ1-5
CASTSNGGDQPQHF
>TRBV11-2|TRBJ2-5
CASRGPGLRQETQYF
>TRBV5-1|TRBJ2-1
CASSLRGAGGEQFF
>TRBV5-1|TRBJ2-5
CASSFGGQGGRETQYF
>TRBV20-1|TRBJ2-2
CSARDKTALDTGELFF
>TRBV27|TRBJ2-5
CASRPLAGNQETQYF
>TRBV6-5|TRBJ2-4
CATHGGDIQYF
>TRBV6-5|TRBJ1-6
CASSNREMKGSPLHF
>TRBV6-5|TRBJ2-7
CASSYGTGSEQYF